Listed here are 13 T cell receptor beta chains from one sample, sequenced in a study of blood T cell repertoires in COVID-19. The method was immunoSEQ multiplex PCR; TCRdb's version includes in-frame clones alone and lacks a portion of them. The data show roughly 170,000 clones, around 67% seen once. The sample taken for sequencing was peripheral blood. All receptors come from a woman aged 80 or over with acute or convalescent COVID-19.

The chain is built from TRBV7-3 and TRBJ1-6, with 10 bases that match TRBD1. Germline values: CDR1 SGHTA, CDR2 FQGTGA. This CDR3 has 15 residues. Trimming cost V 5 bases and J 5 bases; bases outside gene matches: 3. The CDR3 region is CASSGGTGDNSPLHF. As DNA, the CDR3 is TGTGCCAGCAGCGGAGGGACAGGGGATAATTCACCCCTCCACTTT.

About this clone itself: A much larger clone lies one base from this, so it may be a read error. The DNA for the CDR3 is TGTGCCAGCAGCTTAGGGCAGGGGAATGAGCAGTTCTTC. Encoded protein: CASSLGQGNEQFF. The chain carries TRBV7-7 and TRBJ2-1, with D possibly TRBD1 on 6 matching bases. The CDR3 has 13 residues. In germline, CDR1 is SSHAT, CDR2 FNYEAQ (reference sequence). Trimming removed 1 base at V and 7 bases at J, with 8 bases between.

The V call is TRBV30, the J call TRBJ1-1; a weak D match, TRBD1 (5 bases). V dropped 3 bases and J dropped 1 base, with 9 bases sitting between them. Germline V gives CDR1 GTSNPN, CDR2 SVGIG (reference sequence). The length of the CDR3 is 13 residues. The CDR3 region has the DNA TGTGCCTGGAGCAGGACACAGAACACTGAAGCTTTCTTT. Translated, it gives CAWSRTQNTEAFF.

V is TRBV2 and J is TRBJ2-3; maybe TRBD2 (5 bases). Trimming took off 3 bases at V and 6 bases at J, with 13 bases between the two ends. This CDR3 spans 14 amino acids. The V gene's germline CDR1 is SNHLY and CDR2 FYNNEI. The CDR3 DNA is TGTGCCAGCAGTGAGAGGCGGGCTGGGGATACGCAGTATTTT. It is translated as CASSERRAGDTQYF.

This CDR3 reads CASSLLAGQETQYF. The CDR3, as DNA: TGTGCCAGCAGCCTTCTAGCGGGACAAGAGACCCAGTACTTC. The chain combines TRBV2 with TRBJ2-5; 9 bases are shared with TRBD2. The CDR3 length is 14 residues. Germline V lookup: CDR1 SNHLY, CDR2 FYNNEI. J was trimmed by 2 bases and V by 6 bases; bases with no gene match: 4. Combining the CDR3 with reference TRBV2 and TRBJ2-5 gives the whole variable domain EPEVTQTPSHQVTQMGQEVILRCVPISNHLYFYWYRQILGQKVEFLVSFYNNEISEKSEIFDDQFSVERPDGSNFTLKIRSTKLEDSAMYFCASSLLAGQETQYFGPGTRLLVL.

The chain combines TRBV5-1 with TRBJ2-3; the D gene is possibly TRBD2 (6 bases). V lost 0 bases, J lost 1 base, and 12 bases lay in between. The CDR3 extends over 16 amino acids. Germline V gene data show CDR1 as SGHRS and CDR2 as YFSETQ. Here the CDR3 DNA reads TGCGCCAGCAGCTTGGCCGGAGCGGGCCGCACAGATACGCAGTATTTT. This sequence encodes CASSLAGAGRTDTQYF.

This clone was observed at least ten times. This chain connects TRBV10-1 to TRBJ2-3, with a weak D call TRBD1 (6 bases). The germline gives CDR1 WNHNN, CDR2 SYGVQD (reference sequence). The CDR3 is made up of 15 amino acids. V lost 4 bases to trimming and J lost 0 bases, with 11 bases between them. The CDR3 nucleotides read TGCGCCAGCAGTGTGGACAGTTCTAGCACAGATACGCAGTATTTT. Translating it yields CASSVDSSSTDTQYF.

The CDR3 here is CASSPGSVTAEKLFF. CDR3 nucleotides: TGTGCCAGCAGTCCCGGTTCCGTTACTGCCGAAAAACTGTTTTTT. The chain combines TRBV27 with TRBJ1-4; no definite D call. CDR3 length equals 15 residues. The germline V gene encodes CDR1 MNHEY and CDR2 SMNVEV (reference sequence). Trimming pared 5 bases from V and 8 bases from J, leaving 18 bases between.

This chain connects TRBV7-5 to TRBJ2-1; the D segment call TRBD2 is taken from the table without a DNA check. TRBV7-5 is deemed a pseudogene. CDR3 size: 15 residues. The chain's CDR3 is CARSQRDLTYNEQFF. The DNA for the CDR3 is TGTGCCAGAAGCCAGCGGGACCTGACCTACAATGAGCAGTTCTTC.

V and J are TRBV28 and TRBJ2-3, with 7 bases that match TRBD2. Germline CDR1 MDHEN, CDR2 SYDVKM. The CDR3 has 16 amino acids. The J segment lost 1 base and the V segment lost 3 bases, leaving 7 bases of the junction unmatched. The CDR3 loop is CASSFSLAKGTDTQYF. The CDR3 DNA sequence: TGTGCCAGCAGTTTTTCACTAGCGAAGGGCACAGATACGCAGTATTTT.

The chain combines TRBV6-5 with TRBJ2-3; 8 bases are a match to TRBD2. The CDR3 consists of 16 residues. With V trimmed by 0 bases and J by 1 base, 3 bases remained unmatched. Germline CDR1 and CDR2: MNHEY and SVGAGI. Written as DNA, the CDR3 is TGTGCCAGCAGTTACTCCGAGACTAGCGGCACAGATACGCAGTATTTT. It yields the protein CASSYSETSGTDTQYF.

The V call is TRBV19, the J call TRBJ2-3; TRBD2 is a possible D gene (5 bases). There are 16 residues in the CDR3. Germline assignment: CDR1 LNHDA and CDR2 SQIVND (reference sequence). Trimming pared 5 bases from V and 2 bases from J, leaving 17 bases between. The CDR3 sequence: CASSGRGSPYTDTQYF. CDR3 bases: TGTGCCAGTAGTGGCCGAGGGAGCCCCTACACAGATACGCAGTATTTT.

This rearrangement joins TRBV6-5 to TRBJ2-7, with 7 bases lining up with TRBD1. V lost 5 bases, J lost 6 bases, and 7 bases stayed unmatched. The germline V gene has CDR1 MNHEY and CDR2 SVGAGI. The CDR3 contains 13 residues. CDR3 DNA: TGTGCCAGCAGTATGACAGGGATGGGCGAGCAGTACTTC. Protein sequence: CASSMTGMGEQYF.